The sequence of this TCR beta chain was determined in a study of cytomegalovirus exposure and HLA in healthy donors. Whole-study findings and limits: In a later analysis, most CMV-associated TCR beta chains appeared HLA-restricted. Listed as cytomegalovirus-associated were 150 to 200 TCR beta chains.

In germline, CDR1 is MNHEY, CDR2 SVGAGI. V shed 5 bases, J shed 4 bases, and the junction held 9 bases outside the gene matches. The CDR3 has 15 amino acids. A multiplex PCR was run with 60 Vbeta primers and 13 Jbeta primers. Clones were read by immunoSEQ multiplex PCR, and TCRdb kept only the in-frame ones, dropping some. The sample carries 110,000 or so clones, 74% recorded once. For this clone: Antigen specificity is unknown.

Sequencing input: PBMCs. The V and J genes are TRBV6-5 and TRBJ2-7; TRBD1 agrees at 9 bases. This clonotype originated in a human donor in good health. CDR3 sequence reads: CASSPHRDRAYEQYF. The DNA for the CDR3 is TGTGCCAGCAGTCCTCACAGGGACAGGGCTTACGAGCAGTACTTC.